What follows are 28 T cell receptor beta chains derived from one specimen sequenced in a study of blood T cells in healthy people across ages. PCR was performed a second time for about 7 to 11 cycles using a sample-barcoded 5' primer and a J-beta primer mix. TCRdb analysed the 5' RACE reads with MiXCR anew, one entry per CDR3 protein. The sample consists of hundreds of thousands of distinct CDR3 sequences, approximately 50% of them appearing once. Sequencing used blood. The receptor source for this set is a woman aged 55 to 70 in good health.

The chain recombines TRBV7-2 with TRBJ2-1; 8 bases map to TRBD2. The junction had 15 bases not matched to a gene; V was cut back by 6 bases and J by 8 bases. Germline CDR1 SGHTA, CDR2 FQGNSA. CDR3 length: 16 amino acids. CDR3 residues: CASRHQVAGRRDEQFF. In nucleotides, the CDR3 is TGTGCCAGCAGGCACCAAGTAGCGGGACGCCGGGATGAGCAGTTCTTC.

The V gene is TRBV7-3, the J gene TRBJ2-5, with 7 bases matching TRBD2. V shed 6 bases, J shed 3 bases, and the junction held 7 bases outside the gene matches. This CDR3 has 14 amino acids. Germline CDR1 SGHTA, CDR2 FQGTGA. CDR3 amino acids: CASSAGTMEETQYF. In nucleotides, the CDR3 is TGTGCCAGCAGTGCCGGGACTATGGAAGAGACCCAGTACTTC.

The chain combines TRBV15 with TRBJ2-1; 7 bases match TRBD1. The CDR3 has 14 amino acids. Trimming at V came to 3 bases and at J to 8 bases, leaving 7 bases not matched to a gene. Germline CDR1 is LNHNV and CDR2 is YYDKDF (reference sequence). The CDR3 DNA reads as TGTGCCACCAGCAGCAGGGGGTTCAAGGATGAGCAGTTCTTC. It codes for CATSSRGFKDEQFF.

The V gene is TRBV25-1, the J gene TRBJ2-6; no definite D call. The CDR3 has 15 amino acids. V lost 2 bases and J lost 4, with 9 bases in between. Germline V gene sequence: CDR1 MGHDK, CDR2 SYGVNS. The CDR3 sequence is CASSEAKTGANVLTF. The CDR3 region has the DNA TGTGCCAGCAGTGAAGCAAAGACCGGGGCCAACGTCCTGACTTTC.

The chain couples TRBV10-3 to TRBJ1-3, with D perhaps TRBD1 (6 bases). The CDR3 runs 14 residues. Trimming removed 2 bases at V and 2 bases at J, with 7 bases between. Looked up from germline, CDR1 is ENHRY and CDR2 is SYGVKD. CDR3 DNA sequence: TGTGCCATCAGTGAGGGACAGACTGGAAACACCATATATTTT. Translation: CAISEGQTGNTIYF.

V is TRBV20-1 and J is TRBJ1-2; 7 nucleotides agree with TRBD1. Per the germline V gene, CDR1 is DFQATT and CDR2 is SNEGSKA (reference sequence). This CDR3 has 16 amino acids. Losses at the gene ends were 5 bases for V and 1 base for J; bases not matched to a gene: 13. The DNA for the CDR3 is TGCAGTGCTTACGGGCAGGGGGAAAAGAGTAACTATGGCTACACCTTC. It encodes CSAYGQGEKSNYGYTF.

The V and J genes are TRBV5-1 and TRBJ2-4; TRBD1 matches at 10 bases. CDR1 is SGHRS and CDR2 is YFSETQ in the germline V gene. The V and J ends lost 5 bases and 6 bases, in that order; junction bases with no gene match: 20. This CDR3 is 19 amino acids long. As DNA, the CDR3 is TGCGCCAGCAGGTTTGGGTCTTATCCGGGACAGGGGCCGTCAAACATTCAGTACTTC. This translates into CASRFGSYPGQGPSNIQYF.

This clonotype has a handful of counts. The rearrangement uses TRBV6-2 or TRBV6-3 and TRBJ2-6, with 7 nucleotides matching TRBD2. Germline V gene lookup returns CDR1 MNHEY and CDR2 SVGEGT. V lost 4 bases to trimming and J lost 0 bases; unmatched junction nucleotides: 6. The CDR3 consists of 17 residues. CDR3: CASSSGTTSSGANVLTF. CDR3 in DNA: TGTGCCAGCAGTTCCGGGACTACCAGCTCTGGGGCCAACGTCCTGACTTTC.

V gene TRBV7-2 combines with J gene TRBJ1-5; D is unclear. Trimming took 5 bases from V and 1 from J, leaving 15 bases between them. Germline loops: CDR1 SGHTA, CDR2 FQGNSA. CDR3 length: 16 residues. CDR3 amino acids: CASSVTGMGSNQPQHF. CDR3 DNA: TGTGCCAGCAGCGTAACTGGTATGGGGAGCAATCAGCCCCAGCATTTT.

As to this clonotype: One end of the junction varies from germline; a read error may be responsible. This sequence joins TRBV18 and TRBJ2-1; TRBD1 is a possible D gene (5 bases). Germline values: CDR1 KGHSH, CDR2 LQKENI. This CDR3 has 13 amino acids. CDR3 nucleotides: TGTGCCAGCCCACCAGGGCAGTACAATGAGCAGTTCTTC. It codes for CASPPGQYNEQFF.

This chain joins TRBV6-6 and TRBJ2-7; D possibly corresponds to TRBD1 (6 bases). Deletions cut 2 bases from V and 0 bases from J, with 11 bases between. CDR3 length: 15 amino acids. Germline CDR1 reads MNHNY; CDR2 reads SVGAGI (reference sequence). CDR3 bases: TGTGCCAGCAGTTACGAGAACAGGGACTCCTACGAGCAGTACTTC. This translates into CASSYENRDSYEQYF.

This chain uses TRBV7-2 with TRBJ2-5; a possible D gene is TRBD2 (6 bases). Trimming stripped 0 bases from V and 5 bases from J, with 16 bases between. In germline, CDR1 is SGHTA, CDR2 FQGNSA. CDR3 length equals 16 residues. The CDR3 nucleotides are TGTGCCAGCAGCTTAGCCCCCCCCGGGAGTACGGAGACCCAGTACTTC. Translation gives CASSLAPPGSTETQYF. Complete variable domain (other parts from reference TRBV7-2 and TRBJ2-5): GAGVSQSPSNKVTEKGKDVELRCDPISGHTALYWYRQSLGQGLEFLIYFQGNSAPDKSGLPSDRFSAERTGGSVSTLTIQRTQQEDSAVYLCASSLAPPGSTETQYFGPGTRLLVL.

The V and J genes are TRBV28 and TRBJ2-6; D unresolved. Looked up from germline, CDR1 is MDHEN and CDR2 is SYDVKM. The CDR3 is 14 residues long. Trimming shortened V by 11 bases and J by 1 base, and 12 bases separated the two germline ends. The CDR3 DNA reads TGTGCCGGCCACTTCAAATCTGGGGCCAACGTCCTGACTTTC. Amino acids: CAGHFKSGANVLTF.

V usage is TRBV7-9 and J usage is TRBJ2-3; TRBD2 might be the D (5 bases). Trimming cost V 1 base and J 2 bases, with 16 bases left between them. In germline, CDR1 is SEHNR, CDR2 FQNEAQ (reference sequence). There are 17 residues in the CDR3. This CDR3 is CASSLGRSGVITDTQYF. Here the CDR3 DNA reads TGTGCCAGCAGCTTAGGAAGGAGCGGAGTTATCACAGATACGCAGTATTTT.

The chain is built from TRBV20-1 and TRBJ2-5, with D possibly being TRBD1 (6 bases). This CDR3 has 15 amino acids. V lost 3 bases, J lost 5 bases, and 19 bases lay in between. CDR1 is DFQATT and CDR2 is SNEGSKA in the germline V gene (reference sequence). The DNA for the CDR3 is TGCAGTGCTAGTCCCTACAGGGTAGAGGGGGAGACCCAGTACTTC. Its translation is CSASPYRVEGETQYF.

This sequence joins TRBV4-3 and TRBJ1-4; D might be TRBD1 (6 bases). The V end lost 1 base, the J end lost 2 bases, and 11 bases lay between the germline ends. CDR3 size: 16 residues. Germline CDR1 reads LGHNA; CDR2 reads YSLEER. The CDR3 DNA follows: TGCGCCAGCAGCCAAGGGGGAGGGGGGACTAATGAAAAACTGTTTTTT. It is translated as CASSQGGGGTNEKLFF.

V usage is TRBV9 and J usage is TRBJ2-5; D is perhaps TRBD2 (5 bases). Germline V lookup: CDR1 SGDLS, CDR2 YYNGEE. The V end was cut by 0 bases, the J end by 5 bases, with 14 bases between. The CDR3 extends over 15 amino acids. CDR3 DNA sequence: TGTGCCAGCAGCGTAGGAGACTACCGACGGGAGACCCAGTACTTC. Protein product: CASSVGDYRRETQYF.

The rearrangement joins TRBV21-1 to TRBJ2-1; TRBD1, the table's D call, lacks a check against the DNA. TRBV21-1 is a known pseudogene. The CDR3 runs to 14 residues. The CDR3 spells CASLKGAQYNEQFF. Written as DNA, the CDR3 is TGTGCCAGCCTGAAAGGGGCACAGTACAATGAGCAGTTCTTC.

In the case of this clonotype: Given a much more abundant clone one base away, this may be a read error. V is TRBV20-1 and J is TRBJ2-1; 8 bases fit TRBD2. Germline loops: CDR1 DFQATT, CDR2 SNEGSKA (reference sequence). The CDR3 is 14 residues long. The CDR3 DNA is TGCAGTGCTTCGAGCGGGAGCTCCCACAATGAGCAGTTCTTC. Translation: CSASSGSSHNEQFF.

The chain has TRBV20-1 and TRBJ2-5, with D possibly being TRBD1 or TRBD2 (5 bases each). Germline values: CDR1 DFQATT, CDR2 SNEGSKA (reference sequence). The CDR3 has 13 residues. Trimming left V 6 bases short and J 5 bases short, with 16 bases between. Here the CDR3 reads CSAPGPAAETQYF. The CDR3 bases are TGCAGTGCCCCGGGGCCGGCGGCTGAGACCCAGTACTTC.

This chain connects TRBV20-1 to TRBJ2-2, with 7 bases aligning to TRBD1. This CDR3 has 13 amino acids. J was trimmed by 4 bases and V by 6 bases; bases with no gene match: 5. Germline V gene lookup returns CDR1 DFQATT and CDR2 SNEGSKA (reference sequence). Here the CDR3 DNA reads TGCAGTGCCAAGGGACAGCCCACCGGGGAGCTGTTTTTT. Amino acids: CSAKGQPTGELFF.

This chain joins TRBV18 and TRBJ2-5; no definite D call. Trimming removed 4 bases from V and 2 bases from J, with 17 bases in between. CDR1 is KGHSH, CDR2 LQKENI, per germline. The CDR3 extends over 16 amino acids. In DNA, the CDR3 is TGTGCCAGCTCACGGAGCCAGGCGGTTTCACAAGAGACCCAGTACTTC. Translating gives CASSRSQAVSQETQYF.

The J gene is TRBJ2-3, the V gene TRBV20-1; 8 bases agree with TRBD2. Germline V gene sequence: CDR1 DFQATT, CDR2 SNEGSKA (reference sequence). The CDR3 is 16 amino acids. The trim removed 0 bases at V and 1 base at J, leaving 6 bases unmatched. The CDR3 reads CSARDSAREGTDTQYF. For the CDR3, the DNA is TGCAGTGCTAGAGATTCGGCGCGGGAGGGCACAGATACGCAGTATTTT.

V is TRBV4-3 and J is TRBJ1-2; TRBD1 matches 9 bases. The V and J ends lost 4 bases and 4 bases, in that order; junction bases with no gene match: 22. Per the germline V gene, CDR1 is LGHNA and CDR2 is YSLEER. The CDR3 has 20 amino acids. The CDR3 loop is CASSRSPPGQGAYDRYGYTF. CDR3 nucleotides: TGCGCCAGCAGCCGGTCTCCGCCGGGACAGGGTGCTTATGATCGCTATGGCTACACCTTC.

This sequence joins TRBV9 and TRBJ1-2, with D unclear. The ends were cut back, 0 bases at V and 4 bases at J, with 19 bases in the middle. The length of the CDR3 is 17 residues. Per the germline V gene, CDR1 is SGDLS and CDR2 is YYNGEE. CDR3 DNA: TGTGCCAGCAGCGTAGAGGGTGGCCAGGTCGAAGTCTATGGCTACACCTTC. It yields the protein CASSVEGGQVEVYGYTF.

A few counts support this clonotype. The rearrangement links TRBV2 to TRBJ1-6; D call uncertain. The CDR3 spans 11 residues. CDR1 is SNHLY and CDR2 is FYNNEI in the germline V gene. V gave up 10 bases and J gave up 10 bases, with 11 bases separating them. The chain's CDR3 is CATGGKSPLHF. CDR3 nucleotides: TGTGCCACCGGAGGGAAATCACCCCTCCACTTT. Complete variable domain (other parts from reference TRBV2 and TRBJ1-6): EPEVTQTPSHQVTQMGQEVILRCVPISNHLYFYWYRQILGQKVEFLVSFYNNEISEKSEIFDDQFSVERPDGSNFTLKIRSTKLEDSAMYFCATGGKSPLHFGNGTRLTVT.

This clonotype has only a few counts. A single base separates this from a much larger clone, so it may be a read error. The chain is built from TRBV2 and TRBJ2-7; 7 positions match TRBD1. The CDR3 has 14 amino acids. Germline CDR1 reads SNHLY; CDR2 reads FYNNEI. CDR3 in amino acids: CANSEQGTSYEQYF. CDR3 bases: TGTGCCAACAGTGAACAGGGGACCTCCTACGAGCAGTACTTC.

This clonotype appeared a single time. This may be a read error, as it is one base from a much larger clone. The J gene is TRBJ2-5, the V gene TRBV29-1; no firm D call. In germline, CDR1 is SQVTM, CDR2 ANQGSEA. The V gene lost 5 bases and the J gene lost 0 bases, with 13 bases spanning the gap. The CDR3 is 14 residues long. This CDR3 reads CSVPFESHQETQYF. The CDR3, as DNA: TGCAGCGTTCCTTTCGAGAGTCACCAAGAGACCCAGTACTTC. Looking up the rest from reference TRBV29-1 and TRBJ2-5 gives the full variable domain: SAVISQKPSRDICQRGTSLTIQCQVDSQVTMMFWYRQQPGQSLTLIATANQGSEATYESGFVIDKFPISRPNLTFSTLTVSNMSPEDSSIYLCSVPFESHQETQYFGPGTRLLVL.